A single sample gave rise to the 10 T cell receptor beta chains below, sequenced in a study of graft-versus-host responses after intestinal transplantation. Their antigens are not known. The method was immunoSEQ multiplex PCR; TCRdb's version includes in-frame clones alone and lacks a portion of them. The sample shows more than 100,000 clones, 93% of them seen only once. Sequences were derived from unstimulated CD8+ T cells sorted from spleen or lymph node cells, sampled before intestinal transplant. The source is a human donor who received an intestinal transplant.

A single count supports this clone. The chain combines TRBV4-1 with TRBJ1-1, with unresolved D. This CDR3 has 14 residues. CDR1 is MGHRA, CDR2 YSYEKL, per germline. Trimming stripped 2 bases from V and 4 bases from J, with 11 bases between. Written as DNA, the CDR3 is TGCGCCAGCAGCCAACAAAGACATGGCACTGAAGCTTTCTTT. Encoded protein: CASSQQRHGTEAFF.

The chain combines TRBV13 with TRBJ1-2; D gene ambiguous. The CDR3 spans 14 residues. The V end was cut by 5 bases, the J end by 4 bases, with 14 bases between. CDR1 is PRHDT and CDR2 is FYEKMQ in the germline V gene (reference sequence). This CDR3 is CASSLEDVPYGYTF. CDR3 nucleotides: TGTGCCAGCAGCCTAGAAGACGTACCCTATGGCTACACCTTC.

This chain uses TRBV4-2 with TRBJ2-1; 7 bases agree with TRBD2. The CDR3 runs to 14 residues. Trimming took 0 bases from V and 7 from J; bases not matched to a gene: 3. Germline V lookup: CDR1 LGHNA, CDR2 YNFKEQ. The CDR3 here is CASSQEVAGNEQFF. CDR3 coding DNA: TGTGCCAGCAGCCAAGAAGTAGCGGGTAATGAGCAGTTCTTC.

This sequence joins TRBV7-6 and TRBJ1-4; D gene ambiguous. Looked up from germline, CDR1 is SGHVS and CDR2 is FNYEAQ. V dropped 4 bases and J dropped 8 bases, with 20 bases sitting between them. This CDR3 has 16 amino acids. The CDR3 sequence: CASSSVGGGLGEKLFF. CDR3 in DNA: TGTGCCAGCAGCTCCGTGGGTGGAGGGTTAGGCGAAAAACTGTTTTTT.

The chain couples TRBV5-4 to TRBJ2-5; D is perhaps TRBD2 (7 bases). This CDR3 has 17 amino acids. CDR1 SGHNT and CDR2 YYREEE come from the germline V gene (reference sequence). The V end was cut by 4 bases, the J end by 4 bases, with 23 bases between. Written as DNA, the CDR3 is TGTGCCAGCAGCCGCTTAGACGTGGGAAGGGGGGGAGAGACCCAGTACTTC. Its translation is CASSRLDVGRGGETQYF.

The chain employs TRBV11-2 and TRBJ1-3, with 9 positions matching TRBD1. The V segment lost 6 bases and the J segment 0 bases; nucleotides outside the gene matches: 6. The length of the CDR3 is 16 residues. Germline V CDR1 and CDR2: SGHAT, FQNNGV. CDR3 protein: CASRITGGSSGNTIYF. The CDR3 DNA follows: TGTGCCAGCAGAATCACAGGGGGCAGCTCTGGAAACACCATATATTTT.

The rearrangement uses TRBV7-8 and TRBJ1-4; D might be TRBD1 (5 bases). Germline CDR1 reads SGHVS; CDR2 reads FQNEAQ. Between the trimmed V and J ends, which lost 5 bases and 5 bases, there was a span of 15 bases. The CDR3 totals 15 residues. DNA of the CDR3: TGTGCCAGCAGCCCGAGGAGGGGCCCCAATGAAAAACTGTTTTTT. It specifies CASSPRRGPNEKLFF.

V is TRBV6-1 and J is TRBJ1-4, with 9 bases matching TRBD1. This CDR3 region has 14 residues. The germline V gene has CDR1 MNHNS and CDR2 SASEGT. The junction had 5 bases not matched to a gene; V was cut back by 6 bases and J by 6 bases. CDR3 coding DNA: TGTGCCAGCAGCCCCGGGACAGGGTATGAAAAACTGTTTTTT. It translates to CASSPGTGYEKLFF.

This clone showed up just once. This chain links TRBV27 with TRBJ2-1; D ambiguous. Trimming removed 5 bases at V and 8 bases at J, with 16 bases between. Per germline, CDR1 MNHEY and CDR2 SMNVEV (reference sequence). CDR3 length: 14 amino acids. CDR3 sequence: CASSQSYRFDEQFF. The CDR3 coding sequence is TGTGCCAGCAGTCAATCCTATAGGTTCGATGAGCAGTTCTTC.

CDR3 protein: CASNHRRVEYF. The DNA for the CDR3 is TGTGCCAGCAACCACCGCAGGGTAGAGTACTTC. The V and J genes are TRBV5-5 and TRBJ2-7, with D perhaps TRBD1 (5 bases). Trimming took 6 bases from V and 11 from J, leaving 15 bases between them. The CDR3 runs to 11 residues. Germline V lookup: CDR1 SGHKS, CDR2 YYEKEE (reference sequence).